A single T cell receptor beta chain is shown here with its context. Its antigen is unidentified. Alongside a J-beta primer mix, a sample-barcoded 5' primer served in a second PCR lasting roughly 7 to 12 cycles. Sequencing of every sample gave 2.5 million or more CDR3-containing paired-end reads. TCRdb independently ran MiXCR on the 5' RACE reads; one entry per CDR3 protein. The data show around 690,000 distinct CDR3 sequences, with 58% seen just once and 30% to 40% held by the top ten. The data stem from a study of blood T cells in healthy people across ages. In the study overall: There was about one barcoded beta molecule captured by template switching per two T cells. Study results and caveats: What prevented conclusive comparison of naive and antigen-experienced cells was that PBMCs were unsorted. The long-lived group displayed more naive CD4+ cells, plus higher diversity, than the aged donors did.

CDR3 length: 13 residues. J gave up 4 bases and V 7 bases, and 6 bases lay outside the gene matches. Germline V CDR1 and CDR2: SGHTA, FQGNSA. The source is a man aged 55 to 70 in good health. V usage is TRBV7-2 and J usage is TRBJ2-5; 7 bases map to TRBD2. Sequenced: blood. CDR3 loop: CASTQRGPETQYF. CDR3 in DNA: TGTGCCAGCACCCAGCGGGGCCCAGAGACCCAGTACTTC.